One and the same sample provided the 3 T cell receptor beta chains below, sequenced in a study of tumor and adjacent non-tumor tissue in lung cancer (dated by TCRdb to the late 2010s). RNA was isolated from bulk unsorted tissue, and RNA quality was assessed with a NanoDrop ND-1000 and an Agilent 2100. Normal lung samples were distant non-tumor tissue taken more than 3 cm from the tumor edge. Library preparation employed multiplex PCR. Sequencing was performed on an Illumina HiSeq 2500. TCRbeta libraries were constructed through three rounds of nested PCR with primers (Table S4) according to protocols modified from ARM-PCR. TCRdb trimmed public reads at Q25 via fastp, called clones via MiXCR and kept in-frame beta chains. Rows matching on CDR3 protein sequence are summarized as one entry with the most common DNA and genes. In this sample the table shows 40,000 to 60,000 distinct CDR3 sequences, 60% to 65% of which occur a single time. The ten largest clones represent approximately 31% of the sample.

Sequenced: distant non-tumor lung tissue. These receptors all stem from a woman aged 70-85 years with non-small cell lung cancer.

The chain has TRBV29-1 and TRBJ2-5; D possibly corresponds to TRBD2 (5 bases). The CDR3 loop spans 15 amino acids. Trimming shortened V by 8 bases and J by 7 bases, and 26 bases separated the two germline ends. The germline CDR1 and CDR2 sequences are SQVTM and ANQGSEA. The CDR3 here is CSIEGGGSVSGTQYF. CDR3 sequence (DNA): TGCAGCATCGAAGGAGGTGGGAGTGTTTCGGGGACCCAGTACTTC.

Remarks on this clonotype: Lacking the conserved final phenylalanine or tryptophan, this CDR3 likely reflects a read error. CDR3 loop: CSIEEANHYGYTS. The CDR3 nucleotides read TGCAGCATTGAGGAGGCAAACCATTATGGCTACACCTCC. The chain combines TRBV29-1 with TRBJ1-2; D not certain. The CDR3 spans 13 residues. Germline CDR1 reads SQVTM; CDR2 reads ANQGSEA.

A remark on this clonotype: A single base separates this from a much larger clone, so it may be a read error. No conserved phenylalanine or tryptophan is present at the end of the CDR3, so a read error is the likely explanation. The DNA is omitted, as the CDR3 cannot be located on it reliably, and the CDR3 follows TCRdb's listing. The chain has TRBV11-3 and TRBJ2-7; the D call in the table, TRBD1, was not verified against the DNA. The CDR3 length equals 14 residues, ends included. Germline-derived CDR1 and CDR2 are SGHNT and YENEEA. This CDR3 is CASSPSGQPYELCL.